This entry lists 32 T cell receptor beta chains sequenced from one sample in a study of blood T cell repertoires in COVID-19. Some clones are missing from TCRdb's copy, which holds only in-frame ones; the method was immunoSEQ multiplex PCR. The repertoire holds fewer than 200,000 clones, about 80% seen once, with around 8.1% in the top ten. The specimen sequenced was peripheral blood. Every receptor here comes from a man aged 55 to 70 with acute or convalescent COVID-19.

The gene calls are TRBV5-6 and TRBJ1-2, with D maybe TRBD1 (5 bases). Trimming shortened V by 3 bases and J by 4 bases, and 13 bases separated the two germline ends. Germline V CDR1 and CDR2: SGHDT, YYEEEE. The CDR3 is made up of 14 amino acids. In DNA form, the CDR3 reads TGTGCCAGCAGCTCTCTTGACAGCGCCTATGGCTACACCTTC. It encodes CASSSLDSAYGYTF.

This clone was counted only a few times. The chain is built from TRBV10-3 and TRBJ2-7, with 8 bases that match TRBD1. V was clipped by 5 bases and J by 7 bases; unmatched bases: 7. The CDR3 has 13 amino acids. Germline CDR1 ENHRY, CDR2 SYGVKD. The CDR3 region has the DNA TGTGCCATCAGTAGGACAGGGCGAGAAGAGCAGTACTTC. This codes for CAISRTGREEQYF.

The chain has TRBV18 and TRBJ1-1; no clear D. Germline V gene data show CDR1 as KGHSH and CDR2 as LQKENI. The V gene lost 3 bases and the J gene lost 2 bases, with 7 bases spanning the gap. The CDR3 has 13 residues. The CDR3 coding sequence is TGTGCCAGCTCACCGCAGAAAAACACTGAAGCTTTCTTT. It yields the protein CASSPQKNTEAFF.

The chain couples TRBV10-3 to TRBJ1-2, with D possibly matching TRBD1 (6 bases). Germline CDR1 is ENHRY and CDR2 is SYGVKD. Trimming pared 0 bases from V and 4 bases from J, leaving 12 bases between. CDR3 length equals 15 residues. The CDR3 coding sequence is TGTGCCATCAGTGAGTCCGTGGGGGGGCCCTATGGCTACACCTTC. This codes for CAISESVGGPYGYTF.

This clone was seen only a few times. The chain combines TRBV2 with TRBJ1-1, with a tentative D call TRBD1 (6 bases). The V gene's germline CDR1 is SNHLY and CDR2 FYNNEI. Trimming cost V 1 base and J 1 base, with 7 bases left between them. This CDR3 region has 14 residues. The chain's CDR3 is CASSEEGGNTEAFF. The DNA for the CDR3 is TGTGCCAGCAGTGAAGAAGGGGGGAACACTGAAGCTTTCTTT. The variable domain in full, completed from reference TRBV2 and TRBJ1-1, reads EPEVTQTPSHQVTQMGQEVILRCVPISNHLYFYWYRQILGQKVEFLVSFYNNEISEKSEIFDDQFSVERPDGSNFTLKIRSTKLEDSAMYFCASSEEGGNTEAFFGQGTRLTVV.

This chain connects TRBV10-3 to TRBJ2-7; TRBD2 might be the D (6 bases). CDR1 and CDR2 (germline): ENHRY, SYGVKD. This CDR3 region has 12 residues. Trimming shortened V by 10 bases and J by 3 bases, and 13 bases separated the two germline ends. The CDR3 reads CATGWGDYEQYF. In DNA, the CDR3 is TGTGCCACCGGGTGGGGGGACTACGAGCAGTACTTC.

This clone was counted between two and nine times. The CDR3 DNA sequence: TGTGCCAGTCAGGACAGTACGATCTATGGCTACACCTTC. Encoded protein: CASQDSTIYGYTF. The rearrangement joins TRBV2 to TRBJ1-2, with a possible D match to TRBD1 (6 bases). The CDR3 covers 13 residues. Germline-derived CDR1 and CDR2 are SNHLY and FYNNEI. The germline V and J ends were trimmed by 9 bases and 4 bases, with 15 bases remaining between them.

DNA for the CDR3: TGTGCCAGCAGTGAAGCCCTAGCAGGCCGCGGGGAGACCCAGTACTTC. Amino acids: CASSEALAGRGETQYF. The chain uses TRBV6-1 and TRBJ2-5, with D tentatively TRBD2 (5 bases). This CDR3 spans 16 amino acids. Germline V CDR1 and CDR2: MNHNS, SASEGT. V dropped 0 bases and J dropped 5 bases, with 16 bases sitting between them.

V is TRBV3-1 (or the pseudogene TRBV3-2) and J is TRBJ1-6; TRBD1 agrees at 8 bases. This CDR3 region has 15 residues. V was clipped by 1 base and J by 10 bases; unmatched bases: 6. Looked up from germline, CDR1 is LGHDT and CDR2 is YNNKEL (reference sequence). The CDR3 DNA follows: TGTGCCAGCAGCCAAGGGACAGGGAAGGTGTCACCCCTCCACTTT. It yields the protein CASSQGTGKVSPLHF.

The chain carries TRBV14 and TRBJ2-7; possibly TRBD1 for D (6 bases). From germline, CDR1 is SGHDN and CDR2 FVKESK. This CDR3 is 16 amino acids long. The V gene lost 1 base and the J gene lost 0 bases, with 13 bases spanning the gap. CDR3 sequence reads: CASSQGNRARSYEQYF. The DNA for the CDR3 is TGTGCCAGCAGCCAAGGGAACAGGGCTCGCTCCTACGAGCAGTACTTC.

The CDR3 loop reads CASSLEFRGAGTDTQYF. CDR3 DNA: TGTGCCAGCAGCTTAGAATTCAGGGGGGCCGGCACAGATACGCAGTATTTT. This chain joins TRBV7-2 and TRBJ2-3, with TRBD1 as a possible D gene (7 bases). The CDR3 is 17 amino acids. Germline V gene data show CDR1 as SGHTA and CDR2 as FQGNSA. Trimming removed 1 base at V and 1 base at J, with 15 bases between.

V usage is TRBV6-1 and J usage is TRBJ1-6; weak D call: TRBD1 (5 bases). The germline V gene encodes CDR1 MNHNS and CDR2 SASEGT. The CDR3 extends over 13 amino acids. Trimming stripped 3 bases from V and 10 bases from J, with 10 bases between. DNA for the CDR3: TGTGCCAGCAGTGACAGGGCTCCATCACCCCTCCACTTT. It yields the protein CASSDRAPSPLHF.

The V and J genes are TRBV19 and TRBJ2-6, with 9 bases identical to TRBD1. Germline CDR1 is LNHDA and CDR2 is SQIVND (reference sequence). V shed 4 bases and J 4 bases; nucleotides not matched to a gene: 8. This CDR3 has 17 residues. The CDR3 is CASSTDRGWVGANVLTF. In DNA, the CDR3 is TGTGCCAGTAGTACGGACAGGGGATGGGTCGGGGCCAACGTCCTGACTTTC.

This clone was seen only once. The chain uses TRBV5-1 and TRBJ2-2; 8 bases match TRBD1. CDR1 and CDR2 from the germline V gene are SGHRS and YFSETQ. CDR3 length: 15 residues. J lost 1 base, V lost 4 bases, and 3 bases had no gene match. The CDR3 DNA is TGCGCCAGCAGCATCGGGACAGGGAACACCGGGGAGCTGTTTTTT. It specifies CASSIGTGNTGELFF.

The chain links TRBV10-3 to TRBJ1-1; weak D call: TRBD1 (5 bases). V lost 4 bases, J lost 5 bases, and 17 bases lay in between. CDR1 and CDR2 (germline): ENHRY, SYGVKD. This CDR3 contains 15 residues. The chain's CDR3 is CAISGALTGDTEAFF. CDR3 DNA: TGTGCCATCAGTGGGGCCCTCACGGGGGATACTGAAGCTTTCTTT.

The V call is TRBV5-5, the J call TRBJ2-5; TRBD1 matches 8 bases. V trimming: 4 bases; J trimming: 1 base; junction bases outside the gene matches: 9. Germline V lookup: CDR1 SGHKS, CDR2 YYEKEE (reference sequence). This CDR3 region has 16 residues. The CDR3 loop is CASSIAPGQAQETQYF. CDR3 nucleotides: TGTGCCAGCAGCATAGCACCGGGACAGGCCCAAGAGACCCAGTACTTC. The complete variable domain, with remaining parts taken from reference TRBV5-5 and TRBJ2-5, reads DAGVTQSPTHLIKTRGQQVTLRCSPISGHKSVSWYQQVLGQGPQFIFQYYEKEERGRGNFPDRFSARQFPNYSSELNVNALLLGDSALYLCASSIAPGQAQETQYFGPGTRLLVL.

The chain employs TRBV7-3 and TRBJ2-1; 7 bases are a match to TRBD1. The length of the CDR3 is 14 residues. With 3 bases clipped from V and 7 bases from J, the junction kept 6 bases outside the gene matches. In germline, CDR1 is SGHTA, CDR2 FQGTGA. The CDR3 is CASSFTGVGNEQFF. DNA of the CDR3: TGTGCCAGCAGCTTCACAGGGGTGGGGAATGAGCAGTTCTTC.

This chain connects TRBV6-5 to TRBJ2-1, with D possibly being TRBD1 (6 bases). Trimming left V 0 bases short and J 5 bases short, with 8 bases between. Germline V gene lookup returns CDR1 MNHEY and CDR2 SVGAGI. CDR3 length equals 14 residues. In DNA, the CDR3 is TGTGCCAGCAGTTACTCGAGGGGGAACAATGAGCAGTTCTTC. This codes for CASSYSRGNNEQFF.

The rearrangement links TRBV28 to TRBJ1-2; the match to TRBD1 covers 7 bases. This CDR3 has 12 amino acids. With 11 bases clipped from V and 8 bases from J, the junction kept 11 bases outside the gene matches. Germline CDR1 reads MDHEN; CDR2 reads SYDVKM. CDR3 sequence reads: CAGSRQGRGYTF. The CDR3 nucleotides read TGTGCCGGATCACGACAGGGACGAGGCTACACCTTC.

J is TRBJ1-5 and V is TRBV19; 10 bases match TRBD1. CDR3 length: 17 residues. Germline V gene data show CDR1 as LNHDA and CDR2 as SQIVND (reference sequence). The V and J ends lost 6 bases and 3 bases, in that order; junction bases with no gene match: 11. CDR3 amino acids: CASSLGPGQGHNQPQHF. CDR3 coding DNA: TGTGCCAGTAGCCTCGGCCCGGGACAGGGGCACAATCAGCCCCAGCATTTT.

The rearrangement uses TRBV30 and TRBJ2-1; 11 positions match TRBD1. Germline trimming cut 4 bases from V and 7 bases from J; bases unmatched to any gene: 6. Germline CDR1 and CDR2: GTSNPN and SVGIG (reference sequence). The CDR3 is made up of 14 amino acids. The CDR3 region has the DNA TGTGCCTGGAACCCACGGGACAGGGGGAATGAGCAGTTCTTC. Its translation is CAWNPRDRGNEQFF.

The V gene is TRBV27, the J gene TRBJ1-1; possibly TRBD1 for D (5 bases). Germline assignment: CDR1 MNHEY and CDR2 SMNVEV (reference sequence). Trimming took off 2 bases at V and 1 base at J, with 5 bases between the two ends. The CDR3 extends over 13 amino acids. The CDR3 is CASSLRGNTEAFF. DNA for the CDR3: TGTGCCAGCAGTTTAAGGGGGAACACTGAAGCTTTCTTT.

The chain couples TRBV5-1 to TRBJ1-1, with D tentatively TRBD1 (5 bases). Between the trimmed V and J ends, which lost 1 base and 1 base, there was a span of 11 bases. Germline V gene data show CDR1 as SGHRS and CDR2 as YFSETQ. This CDR3 comprises 15 residues. Here the CDR3 DNA reads TGCGCCAGCAGCTTGCGCCAGGGCCCGAACACTGAAGCTTTCTTT. Translated, it gives CASSLRQGPNTEAFF.

This rearrangement joins TRBV7-2 to TRBJ1-3; 8 bases agree with TRBD1. After removal of 4 bases from V and 4 bases from J, the junction contained 12 bases not matched to a gene. Germline CDR1 and CDR2: SGHTA and FQGNSA. The CDR3 has 17 amino acids. CDR3 DNA: TGTGCCAGCAGCTCCGGACAGGGCAAGGGCATGGGAAACACCATATATTTT. Its protein is CASSSGQGKGMGNTIYF.

V gene TRBV5-1 combines with J gene TRBJ1-1; perhaps TRBD1 as D (5 bases). The CDR3 contains 12 residues. From germline, CDR1 is SGHRS and CDR2 YFSETQ. The germline V and J ends were trimmed by 2 bases and 6 bases, with 8 bases remaining between them. The DNA of the CDR3 is TGCGCCAGCAGCTTCGGGGGTGCTGAAGCTTTCTTT. It encodes CASSFGGAEAFF. Drawing the rest from reference TRBV5-1 and TRBJ1-1, the complete variable domain is KAGVTQTPRYLIKTRGQQVTLSCSPISGHRSVSWYQQTPGQGLQFLFEYFSETQRNKGNFPGRFSGRQFSNSRSEMNVSTLELGDSALYLCASSFGGAEAFFGQGTRLTVV.

The chain recombines TRBV3-1 (or the pseudogene TRBV3-2) with TRBJ2-7; D might be TRBD1 (5 bases). The length of the CDR3 is 14 residues. V was trimmed by 2 bases and J by 2 bases, leaving 10 bases between them. The germline gives CDR1 LGHDT, CDR2 YNNKEL (reference sequence). CDR3 DNA: TGTGCCAGCAGCCAATCTGACAGAGCCTACGAGCAGTACTTC. Its translation: CASSQSDRAYEQYF.

The chain links TRBV29-1 to TRBJ2-1; possible D gene TRBD2, 5 bases. The CDR3 is 14 residues long. Germline V gene sequence: CDR1 SQVTM, CDR2 ANQGSEA. V gave up 3 bases and J gave up 0 bases, with 9 bases separating them. CDR3 coding DNA: TGCAGCGTTGAGGTGGGGAGCTCCTACAATGAGCAGTTCTTC. Amino acids: CSVEVGSSYNEQFF.

The chain uses TRBV10-3 and TRBJ2-3; no clear D. CDR1 is ENHRY and CDR2 is SYGVKD in the germline V gene. The CDR3 has 14 amino acids. V lost 0 bases and J lost 4, with 8 bases in between. Written as DNA, the CDR3 is TGTGCCATCAGTGAGTCACGCACTCCAGATACGCAGTATTTT. Translated, it gives CAISESRTPDTQYF.

The chain has TRBV19 and TRBJ1-2; 8 positions match TRBD1. Germline CDR1 and CDR2: LNHDA and SQIVND (reference sequence). V was pared by 1 base and J by 4 bases, with 5 bases of the junction left unmatched. The CDR3 runs 15 residues. The chain's CDR3 is CASSIGGQGVYGYTF. The CDR3 coding sequence is TGTGCCAGTAGTATAGGTGGACAGGGAGTCTATGGCTACACCTTC.

There are a few counts of this clone. The V and J genes are TRBV29-1 and TRBJ2-3; TRBD1 agrees at 9 bases. Germline CDR1 is SQVTM and CDR2 is ANQGSEA. V shed 7 bases and J 6 bases; nucleotides not matched to a gene: 11. This CDR3 has 14 residues. The CDR3 DNA reads TGCAGCGCCTCGGACAGGGGATTGGCGGATACGCAGTATTTT. This sequence encodes CSASDRGLADTQYF.

This clone was detected a few times. V is TRBV6-6 and J is TRBJ1-2, with TRBD1 matching over 7 bases. This CDR3 spans 14 amino acids. Germline CDR1 is MNHNY and CDR2 is SVGAGI (reference sequence). V was pared by 6 bases and J by 8 bases, with 12 bases of the junction left unmatched. Written as DNA, the CDR3 is TGTGCCAGCAGCAACCGGGACAGTGGTTGGGGCTACACCTTC. Translating gives CASSNRDSGWGYTF.

The chain carries TRBV10-2 and TRBJ2-1; 9 positions match TRBD1. The length of the CDR3 is 14 residues. Germline CDR1 and CDR2: WSHSY and SAAADI. With V trimmed by 6 bases and J by 5 bases, 5 bases remained unmatched. The CDR3, as DNA: TGCGCCAGCAGATTGGACAGGGGCCACAATGAGCAGTTCTTC. This translates into CASRLDRGHNEQFF.